This T cell receptor beta chain was profiled in a study of identical twins. This CDR3 is 12 amino acids long. Germline V gene data show CDR1 as SEHNR and CDR2 as FQNEAQ (reference sequence). Trimming at V came to 5 bases and at J to 8 bases, leaving 2 bases not matched to a gene. Study-wide findings and caveats: Models underpredicted monozygotic twin sharing of out-of-frame TCR alpha. In zero-insertion analyses, partial confounding could arise from invariant MAIT and iNKT cells. Without tracking the same donors, conclusions rested on cross-sectional statistical analysis. Out-of-frame beta sequences exhibited a weaker degree of excess twin sharing.

In regard to this clonotype: Its antigen is undetermined.

TCRdb processed the 5' RACE reads anew with MiXCR; each CDR3 protein has one entry. This sample has around 240,000 distinct CDR3 sequences, with roughly a tenth found just once. The receptor's source is a man aged 50 to 59 in good health. The chain combines TRBV7-9 with TRBJ2-4; 8 bases match TRBD2. Sequenced sample: memory T cells sorted from blood. This CDR3 is CASSRRGDIQYF. The CDR3, as DNA: TGTGCCAGCAGCAGGCGGGGGGACATTCAGTACTTC.